This T cell receptor (beta chain) was observed in a study of control samples from healthy donors and cancer patients. Some clones are missing from TCRdb's copy, which holds only in-frame ones; the method was immunoSEQ multiplex PCR. The data hold 150,000 or so clones, with roughly 94% observed a single time. The sample taken for sequencing was PBMCs. The TCR originated in a man aged 55 to 70 with colorectal cancer.

This CDR3 is CASSYGQGGETQYF. The CDR3 nucleotides are TGTGCCAGCAGTTACGGGCAGGGGGGGGAGACCCAGTACTTC. J is TRBJ2-5 and V is TRBV6-5; D tentatively fits TRBD1 or TRBD2 (7 bases each). CDR1 and CDR2 (germline): MNHEY, SVGAGI. Trimming took off 2 bases at V and 5 bases at J, with 12 bases between the two ends. This CDR3 comprises 14 residues.